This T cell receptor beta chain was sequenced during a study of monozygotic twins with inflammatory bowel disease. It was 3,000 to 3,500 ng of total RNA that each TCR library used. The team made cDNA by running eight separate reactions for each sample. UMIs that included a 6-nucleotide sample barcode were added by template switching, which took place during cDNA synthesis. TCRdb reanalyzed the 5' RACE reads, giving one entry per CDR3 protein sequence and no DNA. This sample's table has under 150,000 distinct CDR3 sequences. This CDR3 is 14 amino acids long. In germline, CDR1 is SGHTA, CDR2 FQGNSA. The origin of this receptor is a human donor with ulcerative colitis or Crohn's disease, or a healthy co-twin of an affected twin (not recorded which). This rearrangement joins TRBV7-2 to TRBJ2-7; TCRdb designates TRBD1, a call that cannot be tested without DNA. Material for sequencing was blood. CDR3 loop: CASSFVRPPLEQYF.